The rows below give T cell receptor beta chains drawn from one sample of a study of blood T cell repertoires in COVID-19. Sequencing used immunoSEQ multiplex PCR; TCRdb keeps in-frame clones, though not all of them. The sample holds about 59,000 clones, 70% to 90% seen once. Sequencing used peripheral blood. The receptor source for this set is a man in his sixties with acute or convalescent COVID-19. Each CDR3 is given with its conserved first and last residue. Fields, in order: clone size, V gene, CDR3 protein. Some rows mark clone size as missing; the rest say once, few, many or name a class of expanded clone.

>few|TRBV7-3
CASSFLGGSNTEAFF
>.|TRBV5-6
CASSLGLAGLLGNIQYF
>.|TRBV28
CASSLSVLRGNTIYF
>.|TRBV27
CASSFPNSYEQYF
>.|TRBV12-5
CASGRTSGGLMRETQYF
>.|TRBV5-1
CASSLSRGDYGYTF
>.|TRBV3-1/TRBV3-2
CASSPRGQANTEAFF
>few|TRBV19
CASSMNQGETQYF
>few|TRBV5-5
CASSLGQGASTDTQYF
>.|TRBV6-5
CASGTGARANYGYTF
>few|TRBV25-1
CASSDHRGRGYGYTF
>.|TRBV7-9
CASSFGEAGNTIYF
>few|TRBV10-3
CAISEWSSGVDNTGELFF
>.|TRBV6-5
CASSSQGANYGYTF
>.|TRBV12-3/TRBV12-4
CASTFREGNTIYF
>.|TRBV12-5
CASGWEGTGELFF
>.|TRBV7-9
CASSAGQDTDTQYF
>.|TRBV21-1
CASSKVGQGCYGYTF
>.|TRBV14
CASSQGSGLAGGQALSEQFF
>.|TRBV2
CASSRTSGGSQTQYF
>.|TRBV2
CASKEDSNYGYTF
>once|TRBV29-1
CSVSQGVTDTQYF
>once|TRBV19
CASSTLGQLGGYTF
>.|TRBV25-1
CASSGGGAGSYNEQFF
>.|TRBV5-6
CASRRQGAYEQYF
>once|TRBV18
CASSPPTGTGELFF